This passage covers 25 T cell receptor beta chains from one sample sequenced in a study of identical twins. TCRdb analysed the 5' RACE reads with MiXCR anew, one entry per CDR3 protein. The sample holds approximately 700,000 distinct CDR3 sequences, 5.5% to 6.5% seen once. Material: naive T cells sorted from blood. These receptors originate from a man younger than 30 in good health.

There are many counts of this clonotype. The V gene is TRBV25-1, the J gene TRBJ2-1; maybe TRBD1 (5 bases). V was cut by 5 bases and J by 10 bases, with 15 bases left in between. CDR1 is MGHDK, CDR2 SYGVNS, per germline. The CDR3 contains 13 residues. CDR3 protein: CASSRPGLREQFF. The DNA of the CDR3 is TGTGCCAGCAGTAGACCAGGGTTGCGGGAGCAGTTCTTC.

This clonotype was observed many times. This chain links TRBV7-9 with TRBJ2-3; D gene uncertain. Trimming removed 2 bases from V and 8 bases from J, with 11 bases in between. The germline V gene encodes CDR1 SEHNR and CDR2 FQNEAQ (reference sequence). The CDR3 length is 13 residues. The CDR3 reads CASSLPLASTQYF. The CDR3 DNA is TGTGCCAGCAGCTTACCTCTTGCTAGTACGCAGTATTTT.

The CDR3 is CASSEPGAETQYF. CDR3 DNA sequence: TGTGCCAGCAGTGAACCAGGGGCAGAGACCCAGTACTTC. The chain joins TRBV2 to TRBJ2-5, with TRBD1 as a possible D gene (6 bases). The CDR3 has 13 residues. V shed 2 bases and J shed 4 bases, with 8 bases lying between them. The germline V gene encodes CDR1 SNHLY and CDR2 FYNNEI.

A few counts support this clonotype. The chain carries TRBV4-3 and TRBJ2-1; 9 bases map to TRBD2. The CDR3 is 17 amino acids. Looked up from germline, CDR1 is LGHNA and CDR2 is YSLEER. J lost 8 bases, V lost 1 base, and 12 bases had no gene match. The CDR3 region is CASSQAWGGLAGDEQFF. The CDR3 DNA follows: TGCGCCAGCAGCCAAGCGTGGGGGGGACTAGCTGGAGATGAGCAGTTCTTC.

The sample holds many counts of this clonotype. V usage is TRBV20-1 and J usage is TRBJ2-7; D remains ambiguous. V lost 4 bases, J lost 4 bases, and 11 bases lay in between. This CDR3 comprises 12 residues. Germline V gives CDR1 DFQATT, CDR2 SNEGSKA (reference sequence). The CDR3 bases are TGCAGTGCTAACCCCGGCGTGTACGAGCAGTACTTC. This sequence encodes CSANPGVYEQYF.

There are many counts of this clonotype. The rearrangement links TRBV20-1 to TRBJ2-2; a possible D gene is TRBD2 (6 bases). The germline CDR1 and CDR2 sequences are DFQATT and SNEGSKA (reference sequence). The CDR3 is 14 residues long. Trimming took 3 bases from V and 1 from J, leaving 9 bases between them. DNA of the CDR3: TGCAGTGCTAGTCTTAGCGGGAACACCGGGGAGCTGTTTTTT. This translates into CSASLSGNTGELFF.

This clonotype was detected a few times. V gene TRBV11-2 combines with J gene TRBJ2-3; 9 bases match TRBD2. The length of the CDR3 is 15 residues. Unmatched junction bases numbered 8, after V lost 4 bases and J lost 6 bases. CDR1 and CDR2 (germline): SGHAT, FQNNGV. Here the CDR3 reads CASSSLAGGRDTQYF. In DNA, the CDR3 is TGTGCCAGCAGCTCCCTTGCGGGAGGGAGGGATACGCAGTATTTT.

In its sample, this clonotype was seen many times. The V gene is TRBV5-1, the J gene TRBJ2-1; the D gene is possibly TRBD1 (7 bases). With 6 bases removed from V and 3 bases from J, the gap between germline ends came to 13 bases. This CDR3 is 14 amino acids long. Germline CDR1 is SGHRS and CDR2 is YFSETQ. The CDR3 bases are TGCGCCAGCAACCCAGGGGGAGGCTACAATGAGCAGTTCTTC. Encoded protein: CASNPGGGYNEQFF.

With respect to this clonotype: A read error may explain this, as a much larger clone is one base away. Written as DNA, the CDR3 is TGTGCCACCGGACACCCTAATAGCATTCAGCCCCAGCATTTT. Protein sequence: CATGHPNSIQPQHF. The V gene is TRBV10-3, the J gene TRBJ1-5, with D possibly being TRBD1 (5 bases). The CDR3 is 14 residues long. Per the germline V gene, CDR1 is ENHRY and CDR2 is SYGVKD.

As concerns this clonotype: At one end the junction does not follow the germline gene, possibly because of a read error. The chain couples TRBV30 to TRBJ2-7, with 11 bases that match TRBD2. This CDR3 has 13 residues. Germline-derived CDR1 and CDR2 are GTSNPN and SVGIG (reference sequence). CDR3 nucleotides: TGTGCCTGGACCGGGACTAGCGGCTACGGGCAGTACTTC. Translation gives CAWTGTSGYGQYF.

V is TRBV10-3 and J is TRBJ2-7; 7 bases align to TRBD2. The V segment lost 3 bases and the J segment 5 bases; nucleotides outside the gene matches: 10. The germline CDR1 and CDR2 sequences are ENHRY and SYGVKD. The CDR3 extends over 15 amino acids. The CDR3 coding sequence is TGTGCCATCAGTGACGCCGGGACTACCGGTAACGAGCAGTACTTC. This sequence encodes CAISDAGTTGNEQYF.

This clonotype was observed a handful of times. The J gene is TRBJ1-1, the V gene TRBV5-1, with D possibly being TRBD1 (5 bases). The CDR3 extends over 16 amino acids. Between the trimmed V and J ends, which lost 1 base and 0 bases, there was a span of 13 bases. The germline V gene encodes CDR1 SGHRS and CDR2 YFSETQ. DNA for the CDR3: TGCGCCAGCAGCTTGCGGCCGCAGGGACTGAACACTGAAGCTTTCTTT. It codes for CASSLRPQGLNTEAFF.

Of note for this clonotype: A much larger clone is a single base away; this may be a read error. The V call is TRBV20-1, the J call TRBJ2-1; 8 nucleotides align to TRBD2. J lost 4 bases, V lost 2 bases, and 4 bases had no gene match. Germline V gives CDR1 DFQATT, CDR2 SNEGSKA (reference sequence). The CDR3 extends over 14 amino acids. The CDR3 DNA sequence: TGCAGTGCTAGAAGGGCTAGCGGGTACAATGAGCAGTTCTTC. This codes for CSARRASGYNEQFF.

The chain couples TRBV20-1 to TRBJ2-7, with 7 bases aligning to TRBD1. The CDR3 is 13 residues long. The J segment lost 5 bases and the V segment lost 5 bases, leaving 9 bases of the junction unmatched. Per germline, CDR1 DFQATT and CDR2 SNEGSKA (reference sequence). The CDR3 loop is CSAAPKGANEQYF. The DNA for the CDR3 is TGCAGTGCTGCCCCCAAGGGGGCGAACGAGCAGTACTTC.

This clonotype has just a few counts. The CDR3: CATGVPGQGPDTQYF. DNA of the CDR3: TGTGCCACCGGGGTTCCGGGACAGGGGCCAGATACGCAGTATTTT. The V gene is TRBV24-1, the J gene TRBJ2-3; 10 bases fit TRBD1. The V segment lost 9 bases and the J segment 4 bases; nucleotides outside the gene matches: 9. CDR1 KGHDR and CDR2 SFDVKD come from the germline V gene. The CDR3 has 15 amino acids.

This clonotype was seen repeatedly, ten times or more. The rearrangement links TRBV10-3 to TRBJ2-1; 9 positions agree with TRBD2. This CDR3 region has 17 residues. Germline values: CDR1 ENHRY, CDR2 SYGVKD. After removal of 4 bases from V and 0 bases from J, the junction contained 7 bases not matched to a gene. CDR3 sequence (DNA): TGTGCCATCAGTGGAGGTAGCGGGAGAAACTCCTACAATGAGCAGTTCTTC. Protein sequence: CAISGGSGRNSYNEQFF.

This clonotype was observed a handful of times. CDR3 loop: CASSPGLANTDTQYF. CDR3 DNA sequence: TGTGCCAGCAGCCCTGGACTAGCGAACACAGATACGCAGTATTTT. V and J are TRBV7-6 and TRBJ2-3; 9 bases align to TRBD2. V dropped 5 bases and J dropped 2; count of bases not matched to a gene: 5. The germline V gene has CDR1 SGHVS and CDR2 FNYEAQ. The CDR3 is 15 amino acids.

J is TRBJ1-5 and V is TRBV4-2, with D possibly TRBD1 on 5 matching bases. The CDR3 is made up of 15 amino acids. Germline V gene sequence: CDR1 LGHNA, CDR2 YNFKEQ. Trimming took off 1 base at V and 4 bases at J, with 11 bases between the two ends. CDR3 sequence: CASSQVTGQNQPQHF. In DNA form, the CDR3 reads TGTGCCAGCAGCCAAGTAACGGGGCAAAATCAGCCCCAGCATTTT.

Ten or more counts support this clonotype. The CDR3 region has the DNA TGTGCCACCAGGGACACCGGGACAGAAGAGACCCAGTACTTC. This translates into CATRDTGTEETQYF. The J gene is TRBJ2-5, the V gene TRBV24-1; 7 bases align to TRBD1. J was trimmed by 3 bases and V by 7 bases; bases with no gene match: 7. This CDR3 contains 14 residues. The germline V gene encodes CDR1 KGHDR and CDR2 SFDVKD.

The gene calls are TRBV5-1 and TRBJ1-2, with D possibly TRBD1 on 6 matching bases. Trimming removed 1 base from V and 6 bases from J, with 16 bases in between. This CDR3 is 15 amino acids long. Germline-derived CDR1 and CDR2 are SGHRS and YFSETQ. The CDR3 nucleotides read TGCGCCAGCAGCTTGATCCGGGGGGCGACGGATGGCTACACCTTC. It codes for CASSLIRGATDGYTF.

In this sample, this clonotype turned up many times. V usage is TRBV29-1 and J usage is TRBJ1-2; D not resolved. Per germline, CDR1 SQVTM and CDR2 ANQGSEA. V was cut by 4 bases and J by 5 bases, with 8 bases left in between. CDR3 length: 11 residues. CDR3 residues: CSVGAGYGYTF. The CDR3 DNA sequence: TGCAGCGTTGGGGCAGGTTATGGCTACACCTTC.

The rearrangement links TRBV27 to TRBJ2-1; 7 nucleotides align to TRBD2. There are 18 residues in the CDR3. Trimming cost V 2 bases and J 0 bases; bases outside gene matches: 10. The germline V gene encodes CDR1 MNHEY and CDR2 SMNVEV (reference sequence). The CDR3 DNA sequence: TGTGCCAGCAGTTTAGGGGCGGGGGTTATCCCCTCCTACAATGAGCAGTTCTTC. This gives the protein CASSLGAGVIPSYNEQFF.

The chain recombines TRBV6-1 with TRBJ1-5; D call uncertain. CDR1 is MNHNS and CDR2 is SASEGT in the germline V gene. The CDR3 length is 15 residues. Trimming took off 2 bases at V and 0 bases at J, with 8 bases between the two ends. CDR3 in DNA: TGTGCCAGCAGTGAATACGCGGGTAGCAATCAGCCCCAGCATTTT. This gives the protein CASSEYAGSNQPQHF.

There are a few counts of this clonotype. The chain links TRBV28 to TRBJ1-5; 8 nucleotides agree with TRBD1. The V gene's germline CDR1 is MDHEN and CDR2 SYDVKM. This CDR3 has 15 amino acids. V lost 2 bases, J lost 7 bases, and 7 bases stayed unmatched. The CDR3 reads CASSLPDREGQPQHF. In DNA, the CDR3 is TGTGCCAGCAGTTTACCGGACAGGGAGGGCCAGCCCCAGCATTTT.

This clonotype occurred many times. This chain's CDR3 is CSARGGAYEQYF. In DNA, the CDR3 is TGCAGTGCTAGAGGTGGGGCCTACGAGCAGTACTTC. The chain uses TRBV20-1 and TRBJ2-7; D uncertain. Between the trimmed V and J ends, which lost 1 base and 2 bases, there was a span of 6 bases. CDR3 size: 12 residues. In germline, CDR1 is DFQATT, CDR2 SNEGSKA (reference sequence).